The 10 T cell receptor beta chains in this list originate from one sample, sequenced in a study of blood T cell repertoires in COVID-19. Repertoires were generated with immunoSEQ multiplex PCR, while TCRdb's copy carries only in-frame clones and drops some. Of around 72,000 clones listed, less than 85% were seen once; the top ten hold roughly 20%. Sequencing was done on a sample of peripheral blood. The receptors shown here come from a woman older than 75 with acute or convalescent COVID-19.

This rearrangement joins TRBV5-4 to TRBJ1-2, with 8 bases aligning to TRBD1. The CDR3 is made up of 15 amino acids. The junction had 7 bases not matched to a gene; V was cut back by 1 base and J by 5 bases. Germline values: CDR1 SGHNT, CDR2 YYREEE (reference sequence). The CDR3 region is CASSLKGTGEYGYTF. As DNA, the CDR3 is TGTGCCAGCAGCTTGAAGGGGACAGGAGAATATGGCTACACCTTC.

The V gene is TRBV5-6, the J gene TRBJ1-4; D is unresolved. From germline, CDR1 is SGHDT and CDR2 YYEEEE. V was clipped by 0 bases and J by 0 bases, with 6 bases between them. CDR3 size: 15 residues. The CDR3 loop reads CASSLAPTTNEKLFF. The CDR3 nucleotides are TGTGCCAGCAGCTTGGCCCCCACAACTAATGAAAAACTGTTTTTT.

The V and J genes are TRBV5-4 and TRBJ2-7; 12 positions agree with TRBD2. Germline CDR1 is SGHNT and CDR2 is YYREEE (reference sequence). This CDR3 contains 15 residues. J lost 6 bases, V lost 4 bases, and 8 bases had no gene match. The CDR3 sequence: CASSGGLAGGLEQYF. CDR3 in DNA: TGTGCCAGCAGCGGAGGGCTAGCGGGAGGGCTCGAGCAGTACTTC.

The chain links TRBV9 to TRBJ1-2; TRBD1 is a possible D gene (6 bases). Germline CDR1 reads SGDLS; CDR2 reads YYNGEE. CDR3 length: 16 residues. The germline V and J ends were trimmed by 2 bases and 0 bases, with 14 bases remaining between them. CDR3 loop: CASSVFDRPSNYGYTF. The CDR3 nucleotides are TGTGCCAGCAGCGTGTTCGACAGGCCCTCTAACTATGGCTACACCTTC.

This clone was seen a few times. The chain carries TRBV5-1 and TRBJ1-1, with D perhaps TRBD1 (6 bases). The CDR3 has 15 amino acids. V was trimmed by 7 bases and J by 5 bases, leaving 21 bases between them. Germline values: CDR1 SGHRS, CDR2 YFSETQ. The CDR3 protein is CASSDRGAAETEAFF. CDR3 bases: TGCGCCAGCTCAGACCGGGGGGCCGCGGAGACTGAAGCTTTCTTT.

This clone is a singleton in its sample. V and J are TRBV5-1 and TRBJ1-1; D may be TRBD1 (6 bases). Looked up from germline, CDR1 is SGHRS and CDR2 is YFSETQ. This CDR3 has 16 residues. The V end was cut by 0 bases, the J end by 0 bases, with 12 bases between. This CDR3 is CASSLGETGMNTEAFF. The CDR3 DNA sequence: TGCGCCAGCAGCTTGGGCGAGACAGGAATGAACACTGAAGCTTTCTTT.

The chain has TRBV18 and TRBJ2-1; weak D call: TRBD2 (6 bases). Looked up from germline, CDR1 is KGHSH and CDR2 is LQKENI. Trimming removed 7 bases from V and 5 bases from J, with 15 bases in between. The CDR3 length is 14 residues. The CDR3 coding sequence is TGTGCCAGCTTATCTGGAGGGGACCACAATGAGCAGTTCTTC. It specifies CASLSGGDHNEQFF.

The rearrangement links TRBV4-1 to TRBJ2-1, with 11 bases matching TRBD2. The ends lost 3 bases at V and 2 bases at J; junction bases unmatched: 3. CDR3 length equals 16 residues. Per the germline V gene, CDR1 is MGHRA and CDR2 is YSYEKL. CDR3 region: CASSHLSGGAYNEQFF. CDR3 bases: TGCGCCAGCAGCCACCTTAGCGGGGGGGCCTACAATGAGCAGTTCTTC.

The rearrangement links TRBV5-4 to TRBJ2-2; possibly TRBD2 for D (6 bases). V was trimmed by 4 bases and J by 1 base, leaving 17 bases between them. The CDR3 runs to 17 residues. The germline V gene has CDR1 SGHNT and CDR2 YYREEE (reference sequence). The CDR3 loop is CASSVDTGSGNTGELFF. In DNA form, the CDR3 reads TGTGCCAGCAGCGTGGACACGGGTAGCGGGAACACCGGGGAGCTGTTTTTT. Full variable domain (remainder filled in from reference TRBV5-4 and TRBJ2-2): ETGVTQSPTHLIKTRGQQVTLRCSSQSGHNTVSWYQQALGQGPQFIFQYYREEENGRGNFPPRFSGLQFPNYSSELNVNALELDDSALYLCASSVDTGSGNTGELFFGEGSRLTVL.

V and J are TRBV5-1 and TRBJ1-4; the D is unclear. This CDR3 region has 13 residues. V was shortened by 0 bases and J by 6 bases, with 6 bases between the two germline ends. CDR1 and CDR2 from the germline V gene are SGHRS and YFSETQ. The CDR3 DNA reads TGCGCCAGCAGCTTGGATCAGGATGAAAAACTGTTTTTT. This codes for CASSLDQDEKLFF.